This record covers a single T cell receptor (beta chain). Its specific antigen is unknown. Per-base quality was not reported, and no clone a single base away is much larger than it. The library was made by the immunoSEQ multiplex PCR assay. A mixture of 60 forward primers for TCR Vbeta segments and 13 reverse primers for TCR Jbeta segments was used in the multiplex PCR. A multiplex PCR assay on genomic DNA amplified the CDR3 region of rearranged TCR beta genes. The Illumina HiSeq System was used to sequence the amplified TCR beta libraries as 87-base-pair reads. The published analysis was carried out like this. Across the 500 to 850 repertoires, a later analysis counted 75 million to 90 million unique TCR beta chains, about 10 million of which were shared by at least two donors. A nearest-neighbor algorithm error-corrected the raw reads and collapsed the reads into unique sequences, merging closely related sequences to remove PCR and sequencing errors. V, D and J gene segments were assigned by aligning CDR3 sequences to IMGT reference sequences. For a sequence to be retained, at least a six-nucleotide match to both a V gene segment and a J gene segment was required. A rearrangement counted as productive if the CDR3 had no stop codons and remained in frame with V and J, and every other rearrangement counted as non-productive. CDR3 was defined by IMGT convention, running from the second conserved V-encoded cysteine to the conserved J-encoded phenylalanine. The earlier analysis of about 610 of the donors excluded sequences that lacked an unambiguous match to a single V gene segment. In an earlier analysis of a few hundred of the donors, V segments were called functional above 56.7% productive rearrangements and were called segregating when the between-donor standard deviation exceeded 5%. A statistical classification framework was built to diagnose cytomegalovirus status from the catalog of TCR beta chain sequences. In a later analysis, V and J genes were assigned by comparing TCR nucleotide sequences against IMGT/GENE-DB human TR gene sequences. Using the TCRdist pipeline, a later analysis assigned CDR3 sequences along with most-parsimonious VDJ recombination scenarios. In a later analysis, every TCR beta chain was defined by the combination of its CDR3 amino acid sequence and its V-gene family, and reads without a unique V-gene family were dropped. A later analysis removed 600 or so highly shared, low-generation-probability nucleotide sequences to deal with suspected cross-contamination and a sequencing artifact. For each public chain, a later analysis derived a clonal expansion index from normalized ranks of inferred template counts within each repertoire. Generation probabilities in a later analysis came from a VDJ recombination model fitted to out-of-frame rearrangements, and those results were checked against IGoR. A later analysis scored TCR-TCR, TCR-HLA and TCR-CMV co-occurrence with hypergeometric tests, applying a repertoire-size bias correction to TCR pairs. A later analysis estimated false discovery rates by permuting HLA or CMV assignments 20 times. A later analysis grouped co-occurring TCRs with DBSCAN, adding TCRdist sequence similarity when clustering within HLA-allele-positive subsets. Co-occurrence clustering excluded repertoires with fewer than 30,000 or more than 120,000 public chains, plus five with anomalous nucleotide sharing. Sourced from immuneACCESS, this table was stored by TCRdb with only in-frame sequences that have V and J called. A share of the clones is absent; for the studies checked, an unresolved V gene accounts for under half, and the remainder has no known explanation. D and trimming come from the DNA, and the V and J calls and clone size come from that table. A total of about 130,000 clones appear in this sample, around 82% of them only once. The top ten clones comprise 1.2% of the sample.

This sample was included in a study of cytomegalovirus exposure and HLA in healthy donors (dated by TCRdb to between 2016 and 2019). Broadly, across the study: According to an earlier analysis of around 600 of the donors, some 180 million T cells yielded 90 million to 130 million unique TCR beta sequences and 276 Gb of sequence data. High-throughput TCR immunosequencing, statistical association of individual TCRs with disease status, and machine learning were combined to predict cytomegalovirus infection status. Besides the first cohort of 666 subjects, a separate validation cohort made up of 90 to 150 different subjects was used. A later genetic analysis took genome-wide SNP genotypes for about 65% of the 666 donors and used that subset as a discovery cohort. Using immunosequencing, the study profiled T cell repertoires from roughly 650 subjects and related those repertoires to cytomegalovirus serostatus. An early release covering around 630 HLA-typed donors comprised approximately 300 gigabases of sequencing data and about 90 million unique TCR sequences. Of the roughly 400 genotyped donors, roughly 80% fell in the genetic ancestry cluster associated with self-reported Caucasian donors. The number of typed donors differed by locus: about 620-640 for A, B, C, DRB1 and DQB1; about 520 for DQA1; around 580 for DPA1; and 400 to 480 for DPB1. Roughly 5 DR-DQ haplotypes were handled as single units for association and clustering, since linkage in the cohort was strong. Class I and class II HLA loci were covered by the typing at four-digit resolution. Donor age, sex, ethnicity and CMV serostatus were collected together with the repertoire data. A later analysis re-examined previously published TCR beta repertoires from more than 550 donors and added high-resolution HLA genotyping to investigate patterns of TCR occurrence. All discovery cohort repertoires had been generated using a single sequencing platform. In the later analysis, no new phenotypic data were used to find candidate immune exposures; instead, reliance was placed on TCR beta sequences and their occurrence across donors. The study was designed to test whether signatures of past pathogen exposure could be identified by cataloging public T cell receptors. Among some 410 genotyped donors of the cohort, an average of approximately 240,000 unique TCR beta nucleotide sequences were sequenced per donor, around 20% of them non-productive. To decide whether each TCR beta V gene segment behaved as functional or pseudogenic, an earlier analysis of 587 of the donors relied on high-throughput TCR beta sequencing. The investigation overall reported the following: When HLA alleles, especially DR and DQ, strongly co-occurred, TCR associations were difficult to assign to individual alleles. In a later genetic analysis, a missense DCLRE1C variant was associated with V-gene and J-gene trimming of TCR beta chains, and the association was replicated in an independent cohort. A few of the identified cytomegalovirus-associated TCR beta chains were confirmed in vitro to be specific for cytomegalovirus antigens. In the study, about 150 TCR beta chains were listed as associated with cytomegalovirus. In a later analysis, HLA-associated TCR beta chains were found to be more clonally expanded and to have lower generation probabilities than equally common non-associated chains. Because HLA typing was unavailable for some donors at each locus, only the typed subset was used in association tests. Compared with the approximately 710-donor mean, donors in an Asian-associated ancestry cluster had fewer N-insertions in productive TCRs, according to a later genetic analysis. The 87-base-pair reads could not distinguish some IMGT-functional V segments, including TRBV6-2 and TRBV6-3, so those segments were excluded. It was suggested by the authors that the approach could potentially be generalized to other disease states and immunological phenotypes. A group of highly shared sequence variants was considered likely to be a technical artifact of the sequencing pipeline. A further reported finding was that TCR beta sequences accurately predicted the HLA-A and HLA-B alleles for most subjects in the first cohort. A later analysis found that TCR association rates varied across HLA loci, with DRB1 alleles showing the most associated TCRs and HLA-C alleles the fewest. Most TCR sequences were observed very rarely across donors, whereas some public TCRs were present in many individuals. According to a later analysis, most CMV-associated TCR beta chains appeared to be HLA-restricted, and the HLA associations seemed to be driven largely by CMV exposure. Correlated functional status among segregating V segments might be attributable to linkage disequilibrium, but an unknown experimental factor could not be ruled out. Broadly in line with IMGT annotations, most TCR beta V segments showed up in productive rearrangements about 87% or about 30% of the time in an earlier analysis of 450 to 600 of the donors. Sequencing depth was assumed to be roughly uniform across donors in the presence/absence analyses, though that assumption may not hold. Only TCR beta chains were sequenced in this cohort, and the absence of alpha or paired-chain data limited detectable features. Because counts were too low, under 20 rarely observed V segments, including chromosome 9 orphons, were left out of the earlier analysis of a few hundred of the donors. A later analysis reported that several top co-occurrence clusters appeared linked to parvovirus B19, influenza, CMV and Epstein-Barr virus. For the cohort, immune exposure information was limited to CMV serostatus. In both the original and validation cohorts, the classifier was reported to diagnose cytomegalovirus status with high specificity and sensitivity. At a false discovery rate of 0.05, a later analysis linked some 18,000 TCR beta sequences to specific HLA alleles.

The cohort consisted of some 670 healthy bone marrow donors. At the time of sampling, all cohort members were nominally healthy, though unrecorded immune exposures were likely present. The donor was CMV seronegative and was included in the group of 352 seronegative cohort members. A peripheral blood sample was collected from each donor, and TCR beta sequencing was performed on peripheral blood mononuclear cells. Genomic DNA was extracted from the blood cell samples with the Qiagen DNeasy Blood Extraction Kit. The germline V gene provides CDR1 SGHRS and CDR2 YFSETQ. The CDR3 has 14 amino acids, counting the end cysteine and phenylalanine. CDR3 DNA is the only sequence kept; it has 42 bases, read in frame from the first base. Trimming accounts for 3 bases at V and 2 bases at J, while the number of junction bases matched to no gene is 2.

Sequencing used PBMCs. The rearrangement joined TRBV5-1 to TRBJ1-2; the central 9 bases match TRBD1. This receptor was taken from a middle-aged man in good health and CMV-seronegative. The base sequence is TGCGCCAGCAGCTCCGGGACAGGGAACTATGGCTACACCTTC. This translates into CASSSGTGNYGYTF. Reference TRBV5-1 and TRBJ1-2 proteins supply the regions before and after the CDR3; the full variable domain is: KAGVTQTPRYLIKTRGQQVTLSCSPISGHRSVSWYQQTPGQGLQFLFEYFSETQRNKGNFPGRFSGRQFSNSRSEMNVSTLELGDSALYLCASSSGTGNYGYTFGSGTRLTVV.